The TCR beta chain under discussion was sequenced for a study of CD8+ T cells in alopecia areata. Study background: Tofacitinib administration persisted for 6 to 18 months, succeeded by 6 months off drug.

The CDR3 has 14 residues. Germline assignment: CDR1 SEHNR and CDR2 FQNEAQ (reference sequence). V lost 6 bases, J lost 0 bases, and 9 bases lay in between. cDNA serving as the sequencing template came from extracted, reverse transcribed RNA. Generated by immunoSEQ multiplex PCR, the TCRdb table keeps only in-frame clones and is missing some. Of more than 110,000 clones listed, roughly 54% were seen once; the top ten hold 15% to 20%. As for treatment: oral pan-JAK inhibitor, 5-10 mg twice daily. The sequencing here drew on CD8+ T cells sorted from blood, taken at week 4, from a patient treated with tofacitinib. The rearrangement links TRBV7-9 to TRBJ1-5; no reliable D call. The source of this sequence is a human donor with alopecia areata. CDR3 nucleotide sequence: TGTGCCAGCAGGCCAGAAGATAGCAATCAGCCCCAGCATTTT. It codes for CASRPEDSNQPQHF.